This T cell receptor beta chain appears in the sequencing data of a study of PD-1 blockade in classical Hodgkin lymphoma. The study's findings and limits: When set against healthy donors, newly diagnosed patients were reported to show lower baseline TCR diversity. Whatever underlies the repertoire differences (possibly disease activity or prior therapy) remains undefined.

Assay used: immunoSEQ multiplex PCR; TCRdb lists only in-frame clones, some missing. Of 20,000 to 25,000 clones listed, roughly 77% are singletons. Comments on this clone: Its antigen remains unidentified.

As to time point: cycle 4 day 1 (C4D1), after less than seven weeks of nivolumab. Autologous stem cell transplantation was followed by relapse in every patient, and brentuximab vedotin exposure varied. Best responses fell into complete response, partial response or progressive disease. CDR3 size: 14 residues. V was shortened by 1 base and J by 1 base, with 8 bases between the two germline ends. The V gene's germline CDR1 is SGHDT and CDR2 YYEEEE. V is TRBV5-6 and J is TRBJ2-5; D remains unclear. The source is a human donor with classical Hodgkin lymphoma. The material was peripheral blood mononuclear cells (PBMCs), obtained before the fourth cycle of nivolumab. The CDR3 spells CASSLRVFQETQYF. CDR3 bases: TGTGCCAGCAGCTTGAGAGTCTTCCAAGAGACCCAGTACTTC. The full variable domain, completed using reference TRBV5-6 and TRBJ2-5, is DAGVTQSPTHLIKTRGQQVTLRCSPKSGHDTVSWYQQALGQGPQFIFQYYEEEERQRGNFPDRFSGHQFPNYSSELNVNALLLGDSALYLCASSLRVFQETQYFGPGTRLLVL.